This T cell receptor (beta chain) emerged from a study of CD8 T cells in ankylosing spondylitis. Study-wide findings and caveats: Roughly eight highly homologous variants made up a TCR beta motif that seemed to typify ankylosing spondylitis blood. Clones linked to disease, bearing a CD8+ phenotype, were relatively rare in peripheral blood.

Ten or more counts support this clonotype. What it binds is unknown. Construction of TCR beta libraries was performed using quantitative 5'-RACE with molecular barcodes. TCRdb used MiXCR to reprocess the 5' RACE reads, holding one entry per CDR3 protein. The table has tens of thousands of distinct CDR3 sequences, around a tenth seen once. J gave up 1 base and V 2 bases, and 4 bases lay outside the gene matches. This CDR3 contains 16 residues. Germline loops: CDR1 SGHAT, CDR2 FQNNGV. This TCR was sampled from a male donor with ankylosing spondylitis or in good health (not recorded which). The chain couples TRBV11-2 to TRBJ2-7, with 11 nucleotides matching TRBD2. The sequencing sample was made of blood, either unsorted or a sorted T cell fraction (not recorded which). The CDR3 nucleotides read TGTGCCAGCAGCTTAACCGGGACTAGCGGTTCCTACGAGCAGTACTTC. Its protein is CASSLTGTSGSYEQYF.